These 13 T cell receptor beta chains came from one sample sequenced in a study of vaccination effects on CD4 cells after COVID-19. No cognate antigen is known for these TCRs. Scientists isolated CD4+ T cells after a roughly 10-day culture period ended. Method: immunoSEQ multiplex PCR; TCRdb's copy keeps in-frame clones and lacks some. The profile shows around 40,000 clones, 68% of them singletons. Sample: CD4+ T cells from PBMCs cultured without peptide, taken before COVID-19 vaccination. These receptors originate from a human donor who received a COVID-19 vaccine.

The chain links TRBV29-1 to TRBJ2-5; tentative D call: TRBD2 (7 bases). This CDR3 spans 15 amino acids. Per germline, CDR1 SQVTM and CDR2 ANQGSEA. The germline V and J ends were trimmed by 7 bases and 2 bases, with 20 bases remaining between them. The CDR3 spells CSGGQPGRGQETQYF. The CDR3 bases are TGCAGCGGGGGACAACCGGGGAGGGGGCAAGAGACCCAGTACTTC.

This clone appeared a few times. The chain uses TRBV7-9 and TRBJ1-1, with 7 bases matching TRBD1. The CDR3 has 14 amino acids. The germline CDR1 and CDR2 sequences are SEHNR and FQNEAQ (reference sequence). The J segment lost 5 bases and the V segment lost 2 bases, leaving 5 bases of the junction unmatched. The CDR3 spells CASSLQGGRTEAFF. DNA of the CDR3: TGTGCCAGCAGCTTACAGGGGGGGAGGACTGAAGCTTTCTTT.

This chain connects TRBV3-1 (or the pseudogene TRBV3-2) to TRBJ2-5; D remains unclear. The germline V and J ends were trimmed by 1 base and 4 bases, with 13 bases remaining between them. The CDR3 is 15 residues long. Germline V gene lookup returns CDR1 LGHDT and CDR2 YNNKEL (reference sequence). CDR3 DNA sequence: TGTGCCAGCAGCCAAGGAAACTACGGGCCAGAGACCCAGTACTTC. Residues: CASSQGNYGPETQYF.

V gene TRBV15 combines with J gene TRBJ2-1; TRBD2 aligns across 7 bases. V shed 1 base, J shed 6 bases, and the junction held 9 bases outside the gene matches. Germline CDR1 LNHNV, CDR2 YYDKDF (reference sequence). The CDR3 length is 16 residues. In DNA, the CDR3 is TGTGCCACCAGCAGAGCTACTTTCGGACTAGGCAATGAGCAGTTCTTC. It yields the protein CATSRATFGLGNEQFF.

This chain uses TRBV11-2 with TRBJ2-5; D possibly corresponds to TRBD1 (5 bases). The length of the CDR3 is 14 residues. The germline CDR1 and CDR2 sequences are SGHAT and FQNNGV. V dropped 2 bases and J dropped 7 bases, with 14 bases sitting between them. The CDR3 DNA reads TGTGCCAGCAGCTTATATCGACAGAAGGGGACCCAGTACTTC. Protein sequence: CASSLYRQKGTQYF.

The chain uses TRBV9 and TRBJ2-3; the D gene is possibly TRBD1 (5 bases). The CDR3 contains 15 residues. Trimming shortened V by 0 bases and J by 3 bases, and 11 bases separated the two germline ends. CDR1 is SGDLS, CDR2 YYNGEE, per germline. CDR3 nucleotide sequence: TGTGCCAGCAGCGTAGTCAGGGTTGGGACAGATACGCAGTATTTT. Translated: CASSVVRVGTDTQYF.

The genes are TRBV5-4 and TRBJ1-1; D not resolved. The V gene lost 2 bases and the J gene lost 9 bases, with 11 bases spanning the gap. The CDR3 is 12 residues long. Germline CDR1 reads SGHNT; CDR2 reads YYREEE (reference sequence). CDR3 loop: CASSFVGIQAFF. The CDR3 DNA is TGTGCCAGCAGCTTCGTGGGGATCCAAGCTTTCTTT.

The rearrangement links TRBV7-9 to TRBJ1-2; tentatively, D is TRBD1 (6 bases). There are 14 residues in the CDR3. The V gene lost 5 bases and the J gene lost 8 bases, with 18 bases spanning the gap. Germline CDR1 SEHNR, CDR2 FQNEAQ (reference sequence). The CDR3 region has the DNA TGTGCCAGCAGCCTCTCAGGGGTTGGCAGGGGCTACACCTTC. This codes for CASSLSGVGRGYTF. The full variable domain, in which reference TRBV7-9 and TRBJ1-2 provide the parts outside the CDR3, is DTGVSQNPRHKITKRGQNVTFRCDPISEHNRLYWYRQTLGQGPEFLTYFQNEAQLEKSRLLSDRFSAERPKGSFSTLEIQRTEQGDSAMYLCASSLSGVGRGYTFGSGTRLTVV.

The chain recombines TRBV7-9 with TRBJ1-4; D not certain. Germline values: CDR1 SEHNR, CDR2 FQNEAQ (reference sequence). V gave up 3 bases and J gave up 0 bases, with 11 bases separating them. The CDR3 runs 16 residues. DNA for the CDR3: TGTGCCAGCAGCTTCCGAGCGTCCCCAACTAATGAAAAACTGTTTTTT. Translating it yields CASSFRASPTNEKLFF.

This rearrangement joins TRBV27 to TRBJ2-4; the D is unclear. The length of the CDR3 is 17 residues. CDR1 MNHEY and CDR2 SMNVEV come from the germline V gene (reference sequence). V lost 2 bases, J lost 0 bases, and 14 bases lay in between. In DNA form, the CDR3 reads TGTGCCAGCAGTTTACGACGGTCTCCCGTAGCCAAAAACATTCAGTACTTC. This gives the protein CASSLRRSPVAKNIQYF.

This clone turned up a few times. V usage is TRBV18 and J usage is TRBJ1-6; tentatively, D is TRBD1 (5 bases). V lost 3 bases to trimming and J lost 4 bases, with 7 bases between them. The length of the CDR3 is 14 residues. Germline V lookup: CDR1 KGHSH, CDR2 LQKENI. For the CDR3, the DNA is TGTGCCAGCTCACCGACAGTTTATAATTCACCCCTCCACTTT. Amino acid sequence: CASSPTVYNSPLHF.

This rearrangement joins TRBV24-1 to TRBJ2-5; 9 positions agree with TRBD1. Germline CDR1 reads KGHDR; CDR2 reads SFDVKD. CDR3 size: 16 residues. V gave up 2 bases and J gave up 4 bases; unmatched junction bases: 7. The CDR3 sequence is CATSDWVQGAGETQYF. DNA of the CDR3: TGTGCCACCAGTGATTGGGTACAGGGGGCAGGAGAGACCCAGTACTTC.

The V gene is TRBV5-1, the J gene TRBJ1-1; 8 bases line up with TRBD1. V lost 2 bases to trimming and J lost 6 bases; unmatched junction nucleotides: 15. Germline CDR1 SGHRS, CDR2 YFSETQ. The CDR3 loop spans 17 amino acids. CDR3 nucleotides: TGCGCCAGCAGCTTCTCGACAGGGGCGGTTCCGTCATCTGAAGCTTTCTTT. This encodes CASSFSTGAVPSSEAFF.